The 20 T cell receptor beta chains below all came from one sample that was sequenced in a study of T cell responses to AZD1222 COVID-19 vaccine. Produced via immunoSEQ multiplex PCR; TCRdb's table is partial and in-frame only. This table has tens of thousands of clones, more than 85% appearing once. Material: peripheral blood, obtained 28 days after the second AZD1222 dose. Every receptor here comes from an adult who received the AZD1222 COVID-19 vaccine.

V and J are TRBV10-1 and TRBJ2-2; the D is unclear. The CDR3 consists of 13 residues. From germline, CDR1 is WNHNN and CDR2 SYGVQD (reference sequence). The V end lost 3 bases, the J end lost 3 bases, and 5 bases lay between the germline ends. This chain's CDR3 is CASSDSHTGELFF. In DNA, the CDR3 is TGCGCCAGCAGTGACTCCCACACCGGGGAGCTGTTTTTT.

This chain uses TRBV5-1 with TRBJ2-3, with 10 positions matching TRBD1. This CDR3 spans 19 amino acids. The germline CDR1 and CDR2 sequences are SGHRS and YFSETQ. Unmatched junction bases numbered 11, after V lost 1 base and J lost 0 bases. For the CDR3, the DNA is TGCGCCAGCAGCTTGAGGGACAGGGGCCTCGTTCGTAGCACAGATACGCAGTATTTT. Its translation is CASSLRDRGLVRSTDTQYF.

This clone was counted once. The genes are TRBV3-1 (or the pseudogene TRBV3-2) and TRBJ2-6; 7 nucleotides agree with TRBD1. The CDR3 contains 15 residues. Unmatched junction bases numbered 0, after V lost 4 bases and J lost 0 bases. Germline V CDR1 and CDR2: LGHDT, YNNKEL (reference sequence). This CDR3 is CASSRDSSGANVLTF. In DNA form, the CDR3 reads TGTGCCAGCAGCCGGGACAGCTCTGGGGCCAACGTCCTGACTTTC.

This chain links TRBV10-3 with TRBJ2-5; no firm D call. The CDR3 loop spans 13 amino acids. V dropped 4 bases and J dropped 1 base, with 7 bases sitting between them. CDR1 is ENHRY, CDR2 SYGVKD, per germline. Here the CDR3 reads CAISVPFQETQYF. The CDR3, as DNA: TGTGCCATCAGTGTTCCCTTCCAAGAGACCCAGTACTTC.

The V and J genes are TRBV12-3 or TRBV12-4 and TRBJ2-3; D is perhaps TRBD2 (5 bases). The V end was cut by 7 bases, the J end by 1 base, with 9 bases between. This CDR3 has 13 residues. The DNA of the CDR3 is TGTGCCAGCAAGAACGGGGGCACAGATACGCAGTATTTT. Encoded protein: CASKNGGTDTQYF.

This sequence joins TRBV7-8 and TRBJ2-2; no clear D. Germline V gene lookup returns CDR1 SGHVS and CDR2 FQNEAQ. Trimming left V 4 bases short and J 1 base short, with 7 bases between. The CDR3 sequence is 14 residues long. The CDR3 sequence is CASSSGRNTGELFF. In DNA, the CDR3 is TGTGCCAGCAGCTCCGGACGGAACACCGGGGAGCTGTTTTTT.

This clone was recorded once. This chain uses TRBV2 with TRBJ2-1, with TRBD1 as a possible D gene (6 bases). Germline CDR1 is SNHLY and CDR2 is FYNNEI. The V end lost 4 bases, the J end lost 7 bases, and 17 bases lay between the germline ends. The CDR3 has 15 amino acids. CDR3 in DNA: TGTGCCAGCAGTGGAAACAGGGCGACACTGAATGAGCAGTTCTTC. Translation gives CASSGNRATLNEQFF.

This clone has only one observation. The rearrangement links TRBV30 to TRBJ1-2, with a possible D match to TRBD1 (5 bases). The CDR3 totals 15 residues. Trimming pared 3 bases from V and 1 base from J, leaving 15 bases between. The germline gives CDR1 GTSNPN, CDR2 SVGIG (reference sequence). CDR3 loop: CAWSKRDGDNYGYTF. The CDR3 DNA reads TGTGCCTGGAGCAAAAGGGACGGTGATAACTATGGCTACACCTTC. The whole variable domain, filled in from reference TRBV30 and TRBJ1-2, reads SQTIHQWPATLVQPVGSPLSLECTVEGTSNPNLYWYRQAAGRGLQLLFYSVGIGQISSEVPQNLSASRPQDRQFILSSKKLLLSDSGFYLCAWSKRDGDNYGYTFGSGTRLTVV.

The chain has TRBV7-3 and TRBJ2-7; possibly TRBD1 or TRBD2 for D (5 bases each). Germline loops: CDR1 SGHTA, CDR2 FQGTGA. Trimming pared 5 bases from V and 7 bases from J, leaving 15 bases between. The CDR3 runs to 13 residues. CDR3 in DNA: TGTGCCAGCAGCCGGGGACCCGAGGGGGAGCAGTACTTC. It yields the protein CASSRGPEGEQYF.

Remarks on this clone: A read error may produce the germline difference seen at one junction end. The chain's CDR3 is CLVVGAINYEQYF. CDR3 nucleotide sequence: TGCCTCGTTGTCGGTGCAATAAACTACGAGCAGTACTTC. This chain uses TRBV6-5 with TRBJ2-7; no definite D call. The CDR3 sequence is 13 residues long. Germline CDR1 is MNHEY and CDR2 is SVGAGI.

The rearrangement joins TRBV11-2 to TRBJ2-7, with 14 bases matching TRBD2. Germline V gene sequence: CDR1 SGHAT, CDR2 FQNNGV. CDR3 length equals 14 residues. The J segment lost 4 bases and the V segment lost 4 bases, leaving 0 bases of the junction unmatched. The CDR3 nucleotides are TGTGCCAGCAGCTGGACTAGCGGGAGGTACGAGCAGTACTTC. Residues: CASSWTSGRYEQYF.

This clone was detected a few times. This chain connects TRBV18 to TRBJ2-5, with D hard to call. Per germline, CDR1 KGHSH and CDR2 LQKENI. The CDR3 consists of 14 residues. V was trimmed by 0 bases and J by 0 bases, leaving 5 bases between them. The CDR3 spells CASSPPRYQETQYF. The CDR3 nucleotides read TGTGCCAGCTCACCACCAAGGTACCAAGAGACCCAGTACTTC. The full variable domain, completed using reference TRBV18 and TRBJ2-5, is NAGVMQNPRHLVRRRGQEARLRCSPMKGHSHVYWYRQLPEEGLKFMVYLQKENIIDESGMPKERFSAEFPKEGPSILRIQQVVRGDSAAYFCASSPPRYQETQYFGPGTRLLVL.

The chain couples TRBV5-1 to TRBJ2-7; D possibly corresponds to TRBD2 (5 bases). The CDR3 has 14 residues. Germline-derived CDR1 and CDR2 are SGHRS and YFSETQ. The ends were cut back, 0 bases at V and 0 bases at J, with 7 bases in the middle. CDR3 in amino acids: CASSLAGSSYEQYF. The CDR3 DNA follows: TGCGCCAGCAGCTTGGCGGGGAGCTCCTACGAGCAGTACTTC.

The CDR3 reads CASSDGFGPLHF. DNA of the CDR3: TGTGCCAGCAGTGATGGGTTCGGACCCCTCCACTTT. The rearrangement links TRBV2 to TRBJ1-6; no clear D. V lost 3 bases, J lost 12 bases, and 9 bases lay in between. From germline, CDR1 is SNHLY and CDR2 FYNNEI. The CDR3 spans 12 residues.

This rearrangement joins TRBV2 to TRBJ1-3, with D possibly TRBD1 on 5 matching bases. Germline V gene sequence: CDR1 SNHLY, CDR2 FYNNEI. V lost 3 bases, J lost 2 bases, and 8 bases lay in between. The CDR3 sequence is 14 residues long. This chain's CDR3 is CASSDRAAGNTIYF. CDR3 DNA: TGTGCCAGCAGTGACAGGGCGGCTGGAAACACCATATATTTT.

This clone was seen a handful of times. This chain joins TRBV3-1 (or the pseudogene TRBV3-2) and TRBJ2-7; 7 nucleotides agree with TRBD2. This CDR3 spans 13 amino acids. J gave up 0 bases and V 7 bases, and 3 bases lay outside the gene matches. CDR1 is LGHDT and CDR2 is YNNKEL in the germline V gene (reference sequence). The CDR3 nucleotides are TGTGCCAGCACCGGCGGGAGCTCCTACGAGCAGTACTTC. The encoded protein is CASTGGSSYEQYF.

This CDR3 is CASSLSPRDLSAGNTIYF. The DNA of the CDR3 is TGTGCCAGCAGTTTATCTCCCCGGGACTTATCGGCGGGAAACACCATATATTTT. The chain joins TRBV27 to TRBJ1-3; tentative D call: TRBD1 (5 bases). Germline V gene sequence: CDR1 MNHEY, CDR2 SMNVEV (reference sequence). V gave up 0 bases and J gave up 4 bases, with 19 bases separating them. CDR3 length: 18 amino acids.

The genes are TRBV3-1 (or the pseudogene TRBV3-2) and TRBJ1-6; D is ambiguous. The germline V and J ends were trimmed by 5 bases and 7 bases, with 6 bases remaining between them. In germline, CDR1 is LGHDT, CDR2 YNNKEL (reference sequence). CDR3 size: 12 residues. DNA of the CDR3: TGTGCCAGCAGCATCACAAATTCACCCCTCCACTTT. Protein product: CASSITNSPLHF.

The V call is TRBV5-4, the J call TRBJ2-5, with 7 bases matching TRBD1. CDR1 and CDR2 from the germline V gene are SGHNT and YYREEE (reference sequence). V was clipped by 4 bases and J by 2 bases; unmatched bases: 8. The CDR3 is made up of 15 amino acids. CDR3 residues: CASSVDRSQQETQYF. CDR3 in DNA: TGTGCCAGCAGCGTGGACAGGTCGCAGCAAGAGACCCAGTACTTC.

The rearrangement joins TRBV7-8 to TRBJ1-1; D call uncertain. The CDR3 consists of 13 residues. From germline, CDR1 is SGHVS and CDR2 FQNEAQ. The germline V and J ends were trimmed by 5 bases and 4 bases, with 11 bases remaining between them. This chain's CDR3 is CASSPPRITEAFF. CDR3 sequence (DNA): TGTGCCAGCAGCCCCCCACGGATCACTGAAGCTTTCTTT. Looking up the rest from reference TRBV7-8 and TRBJ1-1 gives the full variable domain: GAGVSQSPRYKVAKRGQDVALRCDPISGHVSLFWYQQALGQGPEFLTYFQNEAQLDKSGLPSDRFFAERPEGSVSTLKIQRTQQEDSAVYLCASSPPRITEAFFGQGTRLTVV.